This section outlines one T cell receptor beta chain sequence together with its context. No antigen is known for it. The second PCR ran roughly 6 to 11 cycles with a sample-barcoded 5' primer and J-beta primers. One entry per CDR3 protein results from TCRdb running MiXCR on the 5' RACE reads. In the table there are around 1,500,000 distinct CDR3 sequences, 40% to 50% of which are singletons. Trimming took off 5 bases at V and 5 bases at J, with 9 bases between the two ends. This CDR3 comprises 11 residues. Per the germline V gene, CDR1 is GTSNPN and CDR2 is SVGIG (reference sequence). Donors each provided roughly 11 milliliters of peripheral blood. Total RNA was extracted at no less than 5.5 micrograms per sample. The data stem from a study of blood T cells in healthy people across ages. Overall study context: Researchers report that template switching captured about one barcoded beta molecule per two T cells.

Findings of the study overall: Older age coincided with a roughly linear decline in TCR beta diversity per million T cells.

The rearrangement joins TRBV30 to TRBJ1-1; D is unresolved. Sequenced sample: blood. The TCR sequence derives from a woman between 18 and 30 years old in good health. CDR3 nucleotides: TGTGCCTGGTCGGAGCAGACTGAAGCTTTCTTT. It encodes CAWSEQTEAFF.